This entry features one TCR beta chain sequence. The antigen is not known. This sample was taken from a study of beta chain features in type 1 diabetes. Study-wide context: Patients looked much like healthy donors when it came to age, gender and cell yields. Study-level points and caveats: Any PCR bias toward short templates would affect both groups alike.

About 120 mL of blood, on average, came from one heparinised draw per donor. The CDR3 sequence is 16 residues long. CDR1 is SGHNT and CDR2 is YYREEE in the germline V gene (reference sequence). The V end lost 7 bases, the J end lost 0 bases, and 14 bases lay between the germline ends. Investigators reverse transcribed all isolated RNA, so they sequenced expressed TCRB transcripts. Profiling relied on immunoSEQ multiplex PCR, and the TCRdb table lists in-frame clones only, not all of them. This sample yields fewer than 200,000 clones, of which approximately 8.1% are seen a single time; about 0.6% belongs to the top ten.

The chain carries TRBV5-4 and TRBJ2-6; weak D call: TRBD1 (5 bases). Sequencing was performed on central memory CD4+ T cells from blood. This clonotype was obtained from a man aged 18 to 29 in good health. CDR3 coding DNA: TGTGCCAGCGGCCGGACACATAACTCTGGGGCCAACGTCCTGACTTTC. As protein: CASGRTHNSGANVLTF.